Sequencing of this T cell receptor beta chain was carried out in a study of T-cell memory formation after mild COVID-19. Looked up from germline, CDR1 is SGHNT and CDR2 is YYREEE (reference sequence). Losses at the gene ends were 4 bases for V and 7 bases for J; bases not matched to a gene: 10. The CDR3 has 14 amino acids. TCRdb fed the 5' RACE reads into MiXCR, producing one record per CDR3 protein. The sample has 300,000 to 350,000 distinct CDR3 sequences, roughly an eighth seen once. Ten or more counts support this clonotype. Sequencing input: PBMCs or a T cell subset sorted from them (not recorded which). The receptor comes from a man aged 18 to 30 who had mild COVID-19 (a few samples of this study predate the infection). Cell type and time point are not known. This chain connects TRBV5-4 to TRBJ2-5, with 7 bases fitting TRBD2. Here the CDR3 DNA reads TGTGCCAGCAGCCCCTCCAGCGGGGAGGGGACCCAGTACTTC. The encoded protein is CASSPSSGEGTQYF.